Listed here are 17 T cell receptor beta chains from one sample, sequenced in a study of blood T cell repertoires in COVID-19. This table comes from immunoSEQ multiplex PCR, and its TCRdb copy is limited to in-frame clones, with some not included. Among under 250,000 clones, approximately 90% were seen once, and the ten largest hold 10% to 12%. Sequencing input: PBMCs or T cells enriched from blood (not recorded which). Every receptor here comes from a man aged 25 to 45 who had recovered from COVID-19.

The CDR3 coding sequence is TGTGCCAGCAGTTTGGGACAGGGGTTTTATGGCTACACCTTC. It specifies CASSLGQGFYGYTF. The V and J genes are TRBV6-5 and TRBJ1-2, with TRBD1 matching over 10 bases. J was trimmed by 5 bases and V by 4 bases; bases with no gene match: 4. In germline, CDR1 is MNHEY, CDR2 SVGAGI. The CDR3 is made up of 14 amino acids.

CDR3 sequence reads: CATSDLPSRGYTF. CDR3 DNA: TGTGCCACCAGTGATTTACCGTCGAGGGGCTACACCTTC. The V gene is TRBV24-1, the J gene TRBJ1-2; D is ambiguous. This CDR3 has 13 amino acids. V lost 1 base and J 8 bases, leaving 10 bases between the germline ends. The germline gives CDR1 KGHDR, CDR2 SFDVKD.

The chain has TRBV18 and TRBJ1-6; perhaps TRBD1 as D (5 bases). V lost 3 bases and J lost 9, with 12 bases in between. In germline, CDR1 is KGHSH, CDR2 LQKENI. This CDR3 contains 14 residues. The CDR3 region has the DNA TGTGCCAGCTCACCGGGGGACGGGGGTTCACCCCTCCACTTT. As protein: CASSPGDGGSPLHF.

The V gene is TRBV27, the J gene TRBJ1-2; perhaps TRBD1 as D (6 bases). The CDR3 covers 17 residues. Germline loops: CDR1 MNHEY, CDR2 SMNVEV (reference sequence). Trimming cost V 4 bases and J 5 bases, with 23 bases left between them. The CDR3 region is CASSSTQYGQGNYGYTF. The CDR3 coding sequence is TGTGCCAGCAGTTCCACCCAGTACGGGCAGGGGAATTATGGCTACACCTTC.

The chain combines TRBV28 with TRBJ1-4, with 10 nucleotides matching TRBD1. CDR3 length: 15 amino acids. The junction had 3 bases not matched to a gene; V was cut back by 3 bases and J by 5 bases. Germline assignment: CDR1 MDHEN and CDR2 SYDVKM. CDR3 residues: CASSLAGQGNEKLFF. The CDR3 nucleotides are TGTGCCAGCAGTTTGGCGGGACAGGGGAATGAAAAACTGTTTTTT. The whole variable domain, filled in from reference TRBV28 and TRBJ1-4, reads DVKVTQSSRYLVKRTGEKVFLECVQDMDHENMFWYRQDPGLGLRLIYFSYDVKMKEKGDIPEGYSVSREKKERFSLILESASTNQTSMYLCASSLAGQGNEKLFFGSGTQLSVL.

The CDR3 DNA is TGTGCCAGCAGAGACAGGAACTCTTCACCCCTCCACTTT. Amino acids: CASRDRNSSPLHF. The genes are TRBV5-4 and TRBJ1-6, with D possibly matching TRBD1 (6 bases). The germline V and J ends were trimmed by 5 bases and 9 bases, with 12 bases remaining between them. The germline CDR1 and CDR2 sequences are SGHNT and YYREEE (reference sequence). The CDR3 spans 13 residues.

CDR3 protein: CASSGTEGSYEQYF. In nucleotides, the CDR3 is TGTGCCAGCAGTGGGACGGAGGGCTCCTACGAGCAGTACTTC. This chain uses TRBV2 with TRBJ2-7; tentative D call: TRBD2 (6 bases). From germline, CDR1 is SNHLY and CDR2 FYNNEI. The germline V and J ends were trimmed by 4 bases and 0 bases, with 10 bases remaining between them. CDR3 length: 14 amino acids. Filled out from reference TRBV2 and TRBJ2-7, the complete variable domain reads EPEVTQTPSHQVTQMGQEVILRCVPISNHLYFYWYRQILGQKVEFLVSFYNNEISEKSEIFDDQFSVERPDGSNFTLKIRSTKLEDSAMYFCASSGTEGSYEQYFGPGTRLTVT.

This clone was counted once. DNA for the CDR3: TGCGCCAGCAGCTACGGGGTACGTAGCACAGATACGCAGTATTTT. It encodes CASSYGVRSTDTQYF. The V gene is TRBV5-1, the J gene TRBJ2-3; the D gene is possibly TRBD2 (5 bases). CDR1 and CDR2 from the germline V gene are SGHRS and YFSETQ. The CDR3 is made up of 15 amino acids. V shed 3 bases and J shed 0 bases, with 11 bases lying between them.

DNA of the CDR3: TGTGCCAGCAGCCAAGACACTCGGGACATACATTTT. Its protein product is CASSQDTRDIHF. This chain connects TRBV3-1 (or the pseudogene TRBV3-2) to TRBJ1-5; perhaps TRBD1 as D (6 bases). The CDR3 contains 12 residues. Trimming cost V 0 bases and J 16 bases, with 13 bases left between them. Germline-derived CDR1 and CDR2 are LGHDT and YNNKEL (reference sequence).

The chain joins TRBV11-2 to TRBJ2-7; TRBD2 agrees at 7 bases. Germline loops: CDR1 SGHAT, CDR2 FQNNGV. After removal of 1 base from V and 3 bases from J, the junction contained 6 bases not matched to a gene. CDR3 length equals 15 residues. CDR3 sequence: CASSLGGGGVYEQYF. The DNA for the CDR3 is TGTGCCAGCAGCTTAGGGGGCGGGGGAGTCTACGAGCAGTACTTC.

The chain recombines TRBV18 with TRBJ2-7; 9 nucleotides match TRBD1. Germline V CDR1 and CDR2: KGHSH, LQKENI. The ends lost 5 bases at V and 2 bases at J; junction bases unmatched: 7. The CDR3 consists of 15 residues. CDR3 sequence: CASSLQGAGPYEQYF. The DNA for the CDR3 is TGTGCCAGCTCATTACAGGGGGCCGGGCCCTACGAGCAGTACTTC.

This clone has more than one count but fewer than ten. The chain uses TRBV14 and TRBJ1-6; perhaps TRBD1 as D (6 bases). The germline V gene has CDR1 SGHDN and CDR2 FVKESK. CDR3 length: 13 amino acids. The V end was cut by 5 bases, the J end by 7 bases, with 9 bases between. For the CDR3, the DNA is TGTGCCAGCAGCGGGGGCTGGAATTCACCCCTCCACTTT. It is translated as CASSGGWNSPLHF.

The chain links TRBV5-1 to TRBJ2-2, with 7 bases matching TRBD1. The germline gives CDR1 SGHRS, CDR2 YFSETQ. V dropped 4 bases and J dropped 4; count of bases not matched to a gene: 13. The CDR3 is 17 residues long. The DNA for the CDR3 is TGCGCCAGCAGCCCTCTACCGGGACAGTCAATCACCGGGGAGCTGTTTTTT. Translating gives CASSPLPGQSITGELFF.

The rearrangement links TRBV18 to TRBJ1-2; D possibly corresponds to TRBD1 (5 bases). Trimming cost V 5 bases and J 6 bases, with 16 bases left between them. The CDR3 has 14 residues. Germline CDR1 is KGHSH and CDR2 is LQKENI. For the CDR3, the DNA is TGTGCCAGCTCATCAGATAGCCAAGGGGATGGCTACACCTTC. Translated, it gives CASSSDSQGDGYTF.

V and J are TRBV16 and TRBJ2-7, with TRBD2 matching over 12 bases. The V gene end was trimmed by 0 bases and the J gene end by 5 bases; junction bases not matched to a gene: 8. The CDR3 sequence is 17 residues long. Germline V gives CDR1 KGHSY, CDR2 FQNENV. CDR3 loop: CASSQSALAGGQNEQYF. DNA for the CDR3: TGTGCCAGCAGCCAATCGGCCCTAGCGGGAGGGCAGAACGAGCAGTACTTC.

This clone appeared a single time. The rearrangement joins TRBV6-2 or TRBV6-3 to TRBJ1-1; 7 bases match TRBD1. From germline, CDR1 is MNHEY and CDR2 SVGEGT. V lost 6 bases to trimming and J lost 0 bases; unmatched junction nucleotides: 7. CDR3 size: 15 residues. Here the CDR3 DNA reads TGTGCCAGCAGCAGACAGGGATTTATGAACACTGAAGCTTTCTTT. Translating it yields CASSRQGFMNTEAFF.

The chain carries TRBV13 and TRBJ1-2; 7 bases fit TRBD1. There are 15 residues in the CDR3. Germline V gene sequence: CDR1 PRHDT, CDR2 FYEKMQ (reference sequence). J was trimmed by 4 bases and V by 5 bases; bases with no gene match: 10. The CDR3 region is CASSANRGRSYGYTF. The CDR3 nucleotides read TGTGCCAGCAGCGCAAACAGGGGTCGTTCCTATGGCTACACCTTC.